Listed below are T cell receptor beta chains from one sample, sequenced in a study of blood T cell repertoires in COVID-19. The assay was immunoSEQ multiplex PCR, and TCRdb's table has in-frame clones only and misses some. The sample includes more than 200,000 clones, roughly 84% of them seen just once. The sample comprised peripheral blood. These receptors originate from a middle-aged woman who had recovered from COVID-19. CDR3s include the opening cysteine and the closing phenylalanine or tryptophan. Each record gives: V gene, J gene, clone size, CDR3 length, D gene, CDR3 DNA, CDR3 protein. A D gene is named only where the DNA matches it firmly. A clone size is listed for some rows: how often the clone was seen (once, few, many), or a class if it is expanded.

V: TRBV29-1
J: TRBJ2-1
size: .
length: 15
D: .
DNA: TGCAGCGGACAGATTGGGCAGAGCTCCTACAATGAGCAGTTCTTC
CDR3: CSGQIGQSSYNEQFF

V: TRBV18
J: TRBJ2-7
size: once
length: 14
D: TRBD1
DNA: TGTGCCAGCTCACCTCAGGGGGCAGAGTACGAGCAGTACTTC
CDR3: CASSPQGAEYEQYF

V: TRBV2
J: TRBJ1-5
size: .
length: 15
D: TRBD1
DNA: TGTGCCAGCAGCGAACGGACAGGCCTCAATCAGCCCCAGCATTTT
CDR3: CASSERTGLNQPQHF

V: TRBV7-9
J: TRBJ1-1
size: once
length: 14
D: .
DNA: TGTGCCAGCAGCTTAAGGGGTACGAACACTGAAGCTTTCTTT
CDR3: CASSLRGTNTEAFF

V: TRBV9
J: TRBJ1-1
size: many
length: 11
D: .
DNA: TGTGCCAGCAGCCAGAACACTGAAGCTTTCTTT
CDR3: CASSQNTEAFF

V: TRBV11-3
J: TRBJ1-2
size: .
length: 13
D: .
DNA: TGTGCCAGCAGCTCCAGGGGAGACTATGGCTACACCTTC
CDR3: CASSSRGDYGYTF

V: TRBV19
J: TRBJ1-5
size: once
length: 14
D: .
DNA: TGTGCCAGCAGGGAACCGGGCTCCTTTCAGCCCCAGCATTTT
CDR3: CASREPGSFQPQHF

V: TRBV15
J: TRBJ2-7
size: .
length: 15
D: TRBD1
DNA: TGTGCCACCAGCAGGACAGGGAAGAGCTCCTACGAGCAGTACTTC
CDR3: CATSRTGKSSYEQYF

V: TRBV27
J: TRBJ1-6
size: .
length: 18
D: .
DNA: TGTGCCAGCATGGTCCTGGGGGCGATCAAGATCGGCAATTCACCCCTCCACTTT
CDR3: CASMVLGAIKIGNSPLHF

V: TRBV7-2
J: TRBJ2-7
size: .
length: 14
D: .
DNA: TGTGCCAGCAGCTCCGGGACACCCGCCTACGAGCAGTACTTC
CDR3: CASSSGTPAYEQYF

V: TRBV7-2
J: TRBJ1-5
size: .
length: 16
D: TRBD1
DNA: TGTGCCAGCAGCGGACCCGGGACAGAAAGCAATCAGCCCCAGCATTTT
CDR3: CASSGPGTESNQPQHF